The 5 T cell receptor beta chains below all came from one sample that was sequenced in a study of OX40 agonist ivuxolimab in advanced cancers. Libraries came from the immunoSEQ multiplex PCR assay. Sourced from immuneACCESS, this table was stored by TCRdb with only in-frame sequences that have V and J called. A share of the clones is absent; for the studies checked, an unresolved V gene accounts for under half, and the remainder has no known explanation. This sample comprises 95,000 to 150,000 clones, 93% of them detected only once. Clones ranked in the top ten supply approximately 0.15% of the sample. Sequencing used CD4+ or CD8+ T cells sorted from blood, obtained in a trial of the OX40 agonist ivuxolimab. These receptors originate from an adult with an advanced solid tumor such as melanoma, head and neck, liver or kidney cancer.

The rearrangement links TRBV6-5 to TRBJ1-1; no reliable D call. V shed 6 bases and J shed 1 base, with 12 bases lying between them. The CDR3 has 14 residues. Germline loops: CDR1 MNHEY, CDR2 SVGAGI. Here the CDR3 reads CASRLGRTNTEAFF. DNA of the CDR3: TGTGCCAGCAGACTCGGACGGACGAACACTGAAGCTTTCTTT.

This clone was observed a single time. V usage is TRBV18 and J usage is TRBJ2-2, with TRBD2 identical over 9 bases. The V gene's germline CDR1 is KGHSH and CDR2 LQKENI. Unmatched junction bases numbered 9, after V lost 1 base and J lost 0 bases. CDR3 length equals 19 residues. The CDR3 region is CASSPLTGIAGANTGELFF. In DNA, the CDR3 is TGTGCCAGCTCACCACTCACAGGGATAGCGGGAGCGAACACCGGGGAGCTGTTTTTT.

V gene TRBV4-1 combines with J gene TRBJ2-3; D may be TRBD1 or TRBD2 (5 bases each). The CDR3 runs 14 residues. Trimming shortened V by 1 base and J by 2 bases, and 7 bases separated the two germline ends. CDR1 is MGHRA, CDR2 YSYEKL, per germline. The CDR3 loop is CASSQVGATDTQYF. CDR3 in DNA: TGCGCCAGCAGCCAAGTCGGGGCCACAGATACGCAGTATTTT.

CDR3 amino acids: CASSSSTASYEQYF. The CDR3 DNA reads TGTGCCAGCAGTTCCTCGACAGCCTCCTACGAGCAGTACTTC. This chain links TRBV6-5 with TRBJ2-7; tentative D call: TRBD1 (5 bases). From germline, CDR1 is MNHEY and CDR2 SVGAGI. CDR3 size: 14 residues. V lost 4 bases, J lost 0 bases, and 10 bases lay in between.

The chain employs TRBV9 and TRBJ2-1; 8 nucleotides align to TRBD2. This CDR3 is 18 amino acids long. Germline CDR1 is SGDLS and CDR2 is YYNGEE. Trimming at V came to 0 bases and at J to 10 bases, leaving 18 bases not matched to a gene. DNA for the CDR3: TGTGCCAGCAGCGTAGGAAGATGGGACTTTGCGGGGGGATCGGAGCAGTTCTTC. As protein: CASSVGRWDFAGGSEQFF.